The clone carrying this T cell receptor beta chain showed up just once. These data belong to a study of blood T cell repertoires in COVID-19. Study background: From the United States, Italy and Spain came samples of acute and convalescent COVID-19. T cells, B-cell-depleted T cells, or PBMCs provided the cDNA or gDNA that served as material.

In the original analysis: Reference gene primer amplification gave nucleated cell count estimates. Assay: immunoSEQ multiplex PCR; the TCRdb copy retains only in-frame clones and omits some. That table gives V, J and clone size, and the DNA gave D and trimming. The profile shows 100,000 to 150,000 clones, 86% of them singletons. Germline loops: CDR1 MDHEN, CDR2 SYDVKM. The CDR3 extends over 13 amino acids. Trimming cost V 5 bases and J 6 bases; bases outside gene matches: 6. This clonotype was sampled from a human donor in a cohort sampled during active COVID-19. This chain links TRBV28 with TRBJ2-5; TRBD1 matches 7 bases. Source material: peripheral blood. The CDR3 region has the DNA TGTGCCAGCAGTCCGACAGGGCGGAAGACCCAGTACTTC. This sequence encodes CASSPTGRKTQYF.